The 18 T cell receptor beta chains presented below share a single source sample, sequenced in a study of blood T cell repertoires in COVID-19. Assay: immunoSEQ multiplex PCR; the TCRdb copy retains only in-frame clones and omits some. The profile shows hundreds of thousands of clones, around 87% of them singletons. What was sequenced was peripheral blood. The receptors come from a man between 65 and 85 years old with acute or convalescent COVID-19.

The chain employs TRBV6-6 and TRBJ2-1; 8 bases fit TRBD1. Losses at the gene ends were 5 bases for V and 13 bases for J; bases not matched to a gene: 7. This CDR3 has 12 amino acids. Germline-derived CDR1 and CDR2 are MNHNY and SVGAGI (reference sequence). CDR3 protein: CASSTRGREQFF. The CDR3 DNA sequence: TGTGCCAGCAGTACCAGGGGGCGGGAACAGTTCTTC.

The CDR3 protein is CASSTRFQGENEQFF. The CDR3 DNA is TGTGCCAGTAGCACACGTTTTCAGGGTGAGAATGAGCAGTTCTTC. The V and J genes are TRBV19 and TRBJ2-1; D perhaps matches TRBD1 (5 bases). The CDR3 spans 15 residues. Trimming stripped 6 bases from V and 7 bases from J, with 19 bases between. Germline assignment: CDR1 LNHDA and CDR2 SQIVND (reference sequence).

The V call is TRBV2, the J call TRBJ2-7; possibly TRBD1 for D (6 bases). Germline values: CDR1 SNHLY, CDR2 FYNNEI. Trimming stripped 2 bases from V and 5 bases from J, with 13 bases between. This CDR3 has 14 residues. The CDR3 here is CASSERQDYDEQYF. The CDR3 DNA is TGTGCCAGCAGTGAACGACAGGATTACGACGAGCAGTACTTC.

V and J are TRBV5-5 and TRBJ2-7, with D perhaps matching TRBD1 (6 bases). The CDR3 sequence is 15 residues long. Trimming removed 0 bases at V and 6 bases at J, with 16 bases between. Germline CDR1 reads SGHKS; CDR2 reads YYEKEE (reference sequence). CDR3 in amino acids: CASSLDVLQGREQYF. The DNA of the CDR3 is TGTGCCAGCAGCTTGGACGTGTTACAGGGTCGCGAGCAGTACTTC.

The chain combines TRBV24-1 with TRBJ2-3; 7 bases fit TRBD1. CDR1 is KGHDR and CDR2 is SFDVKD in the germline V gene. This CDR3 spans 15 amino acids. Losses at the gene ends were 6 bases for V and 2 bases for J; bases not matched to a gene: 7. The CDR3 DNA sequence: TGTGCCACCAGTAGCCGGGACAGCCTCACAGATACGCAGTATTTT. Protein: CATSSRDSLTDTQYF.

The gene calls are TRBV25-1 and TRBJ1-6, with 9 bases identical to TRBD1. CDR3 length equals 16 residues. The ends lost 3 bases at V and 8 bases at J; junction bases unmatched: 8. Germline CDR1 MGHDK, CDR2 SYGVNS. This CDR3 reads CASSDPIQGAYSPLHF. The CDR3 region has the DNA TGTGCCAGCAGTGATCCGATACAGGGGGCGTATTCACCCCTCCACTTT.

V and J are TRBV29-1 and TRBJ2-5, with 8 bases lining up with TRBD1. The CDR3 runs to 12 residues. Germline values: CDR1 SQVTM, CDR2 ANQGSEA. V dropped 7 bases and J dropped 5; count of bases not matched to a gene: 6. The CDR3 sequence is CSGTGQGETQYF. CDR3 sequence (DNA): TGCAGCGGGACCGGACAGGGTGAGACCCAGTACTTC.

This clone was detected only a few times. The chain links TRBV5-4 to TRBJ2-1; a weak D match, TRBD2 (5 bases). From germline, CDR1 is SGHNT and CDR2 YYREEE (reference sequence). V gave up 1 base and J gave up 10 bases, with 6 bases separating them. This CDR3 is built from 11 residues. Here the CDR3 reads CASSLREEQFF. CDR3 sequence (DNA): TGTGCCAGCAGCTTGAGGGAGGAGCAGTTCTTC.

This clone has a single count. V and J are TRBV2 and TRBJ2-1; weak D call: TRBD1 (6 bases). The germline V gene encodes CDR1 SNHLY and CDR2 FYNNEI. Trimming took 6 bases from V and 3 from J, leaving 9 bases between them. The CDR3 is made up of 13 amino acids. The CDR3 DNA reads TGTGCCAGCAGACCCAGGGGCTACAATGAGCAGTTCTTC. Protein product: CASRPRGYNEQFF.

The chain has TRBV3-1 (or the pseudogene TRBV3-2) and TRBJ2-6; TRBD1 matches 11 bases. V trimming: 4 bases; J trimming: 4 bases; junction bases outside the gene matches: 6. This CDR3 is 17 amino acids long. Germline CDR1 LGHDT, CDR2 YNNKEL (reference sequence). The CDR3 reads CASSPRTGGSGANVLTF. CDR3 DNA: TGTGCCAGCAGCCCTCGGACAGGGGGCTCCGGGGCCAACGTCCTGACTTTC.

This clone is a singleton in its sample. The V call is TRBV6-5, the J call TRBJ2-7, with D possibly being TRBD1 (5 bases). Germline V gene lookup returns CDR1 MNHEY and CDR2 SVGAGI. V lost 5 bases and J 3 bases, leaving 8 bases between the germline ends. The CDR3 is 12 residues long. CDR3 in DNA: TGTGCCAGCAGTATACAGGACTACGAGCAGTACTTC. This codes for CASSIQDYEQYF.

The chain has TRBV5-1 and TRBJ2-3; a possible D gene is TRBD1 (5 bases). Trimming stripped 9 bases from V and 5 bases from J, with 16 bases between. The germline V gene has CDR1 SGHRS and CDR2 YFSETQ. There are 13 residues in the CDR3. CDR3 loop: CATRLQGVDTQYF. For the CDR3, the DNA is TGCGCCACCCGCCTGCAGGGTGTAGATACGCAGTATTTT.

The chain employs TRBV13 and TRBJ2-3, with a weak D call TRBD1 (6 bases). Deletions cut 6 bases from V and 6 bases from J, with 16 bases between. The V gene's germline CDR1 is PRHDT and CDR2 FYEKMQ (reference sequence). The CDR3 consists of 14 residues. CDR3 sequence: CASSLQGFADTQYF. CDR3 DNA sequence: TGTGCCAGCAGTCTACAGGGTTTTGCGGATACGCAGTATTTT.

The chain combines TRBV5-5 with TRBJ2-1; a possible D gene is TRBD1 (6 bases). Trimming shortened V by 2 bases and J by 3 bases, and 12 bases separated the two germline ends. This CDR3 contains 15 residues. Germline V gene data show CDR1 as SGHKS and CDR2 as YYEKEE (reference sequence). The CDR3 region has the DNA TGTGCCAGCAGCTTCCTGGGGGCCGACTACAATGAGCAGTTCTTC. Translated, it gives CASSFLGADYNEQFF.

The J gene is TRBJ2-7, the V gene TRBV10-3; the D is unclear. This CDR3 region has 11 residues. V dropped 4 bases and J dropped 5 bases, with 6 bases sitting between them. Germline-derived CDR1 and CDR2 are ENHRY and SYGVKD. CDR3 sequence (DNA): TGTGCCATCAGTGCCGGTGACGAGCAGTACTTC. Translated: CAISAGDEQYF.

The rearrangement links TRBV14 to TRBJ2-1, with D perhaps TRBD1 (6 bases). The V and J ends lost 2 bases and 4 bases respectively, with 12 bases between them. The CDR3 consists of 15 residues. Germline V gene sequence: CDR1 SGHDN, CDR2 FVKESK. The CDR3 is CASSQRVGQYNEQFF. CDR3 coding DNA: TGTGCCAGCAGCCAACGGGTAGGACAGTACAATGAGCAGTTCTTC. Filled out from reference TRBV14 and TRBJ2-1, the complete variable domain reads EAGVTQFPSHSVIEKGQTVTLRCDPISGHDNLYWYRRVMGKEIKFLLHFVKESKQDESGMPNNRFLAERTGGTYSTLKVQPAELEDSGVYFCASSQRVGQYNEQFFGPGTRLTVL.

About this clone itself: Other DNA sequences in the same sample also yield this CDR3. The V and J genes are TRBV6-5 and TRBJ2-2; D unresolved. With 2 bases removed from V and 4 bases from J, the gap between germline ends came to 8 bases. The CDR3 contains 14 residues. Germline V CDR1 and CDR2: MNHEY, SVGAGI. Here the CDR3 DNA reads TGTGCCAGCAGTTACGACTCGGGCACCGGGGAGCTGTTTTTT. Encoded protein: CASSYDSGTGELFF.

The sample holds a few counts of this clone. V is TRBV5-1 and J is TRBJ1-6; D might be TRBD1 (6 bases). Trimming left V 4 bases short and J 10 bases short, with 18 bases between. CDR3 size: 15 residues. Germline lookup yields CDR1 SGHRS and CDR2 YFSETQ. CDR3 DNA: TGCGCCAGCAGCCCGCTGGGCAGGGGAAACTCACCCCTCCACTTT. This translates into CASSPLGRGNSPLHF.